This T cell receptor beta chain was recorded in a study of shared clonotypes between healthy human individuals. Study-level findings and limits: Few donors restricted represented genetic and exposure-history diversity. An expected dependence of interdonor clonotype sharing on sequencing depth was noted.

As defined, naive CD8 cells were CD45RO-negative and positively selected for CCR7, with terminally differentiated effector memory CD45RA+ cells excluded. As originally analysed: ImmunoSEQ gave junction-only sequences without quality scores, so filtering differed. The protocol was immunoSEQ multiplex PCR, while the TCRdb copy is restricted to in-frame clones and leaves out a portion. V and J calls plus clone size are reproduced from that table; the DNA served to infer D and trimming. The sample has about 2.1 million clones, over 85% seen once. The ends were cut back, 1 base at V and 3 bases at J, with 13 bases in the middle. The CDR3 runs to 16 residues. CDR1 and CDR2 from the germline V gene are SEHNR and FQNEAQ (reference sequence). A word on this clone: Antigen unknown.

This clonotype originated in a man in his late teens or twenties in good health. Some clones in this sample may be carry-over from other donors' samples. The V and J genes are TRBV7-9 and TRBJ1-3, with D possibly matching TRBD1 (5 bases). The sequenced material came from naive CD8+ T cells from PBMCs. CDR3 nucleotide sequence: TGTGCCAGCAGCTTAGTCCGGGGGGAAATTGGAAACACCATATATTTT. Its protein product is CASSLVRGEIGNTIYF.